This T cell receptor (beta chain) came from a study of CD8 T cells in ankylosing spondylitis. Study conclusions and caveats: Apparently characteristic of ankylosing spondylitis blood was a TCR beta motif (under ten highly homologous variants). Matched ankylosing spondylitis synovial fluid reportedly showed significant enrichment of disease-linked clones. Clones linked with disease were CD8+ and fairly uncommon in the peripheral blood.

This CDR3 contains 14 residues. Per the germline V gene, CDR1 is MDHEN and CDR2 is SYDVKM. Trimming cost V 5 bases and J 10 bases, with 18 bases left between them. Making the TCR beta libraries involved quantitative 5'-RACE with molecular barcodes. Each CDR3 protein is one row after TCRdb ran MiXCR on the 5' RACE reads. The sample has hundreds of thousands of distinct CDR3 sequences, 25% to 30% seen once. As regards this clonotype: Its matching antigen is unknown.

Sample: blood, either unsorted or a sorted T cell fraction (not recorded which). The TCR was taken from a male donor with ankylosing spondylitis. The rearrangement links TRBV28 to TRBJ2-1; the D gene could be TRBD1 or TRBD2 (5 bases each). This CDR3 reads CASSREGPWGEQFF. The DNA for the CDR3 is TGTGCCAGCAGTCGAGAGGGGCCCTGGGGGGAGCAGTTCTTC.